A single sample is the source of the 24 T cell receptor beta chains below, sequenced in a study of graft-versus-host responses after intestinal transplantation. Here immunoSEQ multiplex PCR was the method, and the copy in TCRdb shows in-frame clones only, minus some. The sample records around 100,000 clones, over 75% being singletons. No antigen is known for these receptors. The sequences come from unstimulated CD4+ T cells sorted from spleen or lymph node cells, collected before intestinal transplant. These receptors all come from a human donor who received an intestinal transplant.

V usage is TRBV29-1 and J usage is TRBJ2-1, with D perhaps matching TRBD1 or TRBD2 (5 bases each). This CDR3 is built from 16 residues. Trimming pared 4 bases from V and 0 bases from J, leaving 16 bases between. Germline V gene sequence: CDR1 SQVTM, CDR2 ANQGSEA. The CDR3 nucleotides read TGCAGCGTTGTGGGGGACCTGTACGGCTCCTACAATGAGCAGTTCTTC. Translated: CSVVGDLYGSYNEQFF.

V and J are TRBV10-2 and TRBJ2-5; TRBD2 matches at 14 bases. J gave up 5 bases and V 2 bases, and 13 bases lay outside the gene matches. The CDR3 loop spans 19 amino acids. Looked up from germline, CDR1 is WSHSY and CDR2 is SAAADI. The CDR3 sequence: CASSERLGLAGVAGETQYF. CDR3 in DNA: TGCGCCAGCAGTGAGCGTCTGGGACTAGCGGGGGTAGCGGGGGAGACCCAGTACTTC.

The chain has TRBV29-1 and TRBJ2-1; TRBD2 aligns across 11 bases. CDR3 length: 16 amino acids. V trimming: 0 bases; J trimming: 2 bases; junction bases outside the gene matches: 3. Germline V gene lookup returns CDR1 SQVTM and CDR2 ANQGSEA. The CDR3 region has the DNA TGCAGCGTTGAAGAAGGGACTAGCGGTACCTACAATGAGCAGTTCTTC. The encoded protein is CSVEEGTSGTYNEQFF.

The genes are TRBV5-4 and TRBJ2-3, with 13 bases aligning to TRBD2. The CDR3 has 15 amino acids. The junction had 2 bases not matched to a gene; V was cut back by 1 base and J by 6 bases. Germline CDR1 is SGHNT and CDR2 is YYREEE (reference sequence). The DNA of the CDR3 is TGTGCCAGCAGCTTGACTAGCGGGGGGGCTGATACGCAGTATTTT. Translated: CASSLTSGGADTQYF.

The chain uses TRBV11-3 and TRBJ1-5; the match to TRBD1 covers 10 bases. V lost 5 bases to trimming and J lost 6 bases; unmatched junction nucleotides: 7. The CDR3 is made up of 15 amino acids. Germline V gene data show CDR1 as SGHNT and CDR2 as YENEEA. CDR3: CASSDRDRGSQPQHF. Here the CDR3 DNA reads TGTGCCAGCAGCGACCGGGACAGGGGAAGTCAGCCCCAGCATTTT.

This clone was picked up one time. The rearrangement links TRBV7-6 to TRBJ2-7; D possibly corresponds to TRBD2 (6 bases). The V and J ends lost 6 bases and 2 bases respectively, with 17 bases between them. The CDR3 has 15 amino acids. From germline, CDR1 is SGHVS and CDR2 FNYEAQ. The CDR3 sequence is CASRPRLGVPYEQYF. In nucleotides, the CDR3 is TGTGCCAGCAGACCAAGACTAGGGGTCCCCTACGAGCAGTACTTC. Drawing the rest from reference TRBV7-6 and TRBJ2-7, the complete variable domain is GAGVSQSPRYKVTKRGQDVALRCDPISGHVSLYWYRQALGQGPEFLTYFNYEAQQDKSGLPNDRFSAERPEGSISTLTIQRTEQRDSAMYRCASRPRLGVPYEQYFGPGTRLTVT.

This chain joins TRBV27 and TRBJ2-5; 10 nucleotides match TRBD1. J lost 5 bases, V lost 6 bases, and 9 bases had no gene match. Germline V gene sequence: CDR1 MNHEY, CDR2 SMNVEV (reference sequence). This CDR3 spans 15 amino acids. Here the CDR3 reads CASRPDRGRGETQYF. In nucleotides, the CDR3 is TGTGCCAGCAGACCCGACAGGGGGCGCGGGGAGACCCAGTACTTC.

The CDR3 DNA follows: TGCAGCGTCCGGGGGAATGGCTACACCTTC. Residues: CSVRGNGYTF. The gene calls are TRBV29-1 and TRBJ1-2; TRBD1 is a possible D gene (5 bases). From germline, CDR1 is SQVTM and CDR2 ANQGSEA. The CDR3 is 10 residues long. Trimming removed 6 bases from V and 6 bases from J, with 8 bases in between. Full variable domain (remainder filled in from reference TRBV29-1 and TRBJ1-2): SAVISQKPSRDICQRGTSLTIQCQVDSQVTMMFWYRQQPGQSLTLIATANQGSEATYESGFVIDKFPISRPNLTFSTLTVSNMSPEDSSIYLCSVRGNGYTFGSGTRLTVV.

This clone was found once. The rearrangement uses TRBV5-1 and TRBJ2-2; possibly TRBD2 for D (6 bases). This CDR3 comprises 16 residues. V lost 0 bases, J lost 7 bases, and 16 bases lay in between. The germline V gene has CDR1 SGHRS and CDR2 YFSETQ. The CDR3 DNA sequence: TGCGCCAGCAGCTTGGACGGGAGCGCGCAAGGCGGGGAGCTGTTTTTT. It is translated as CASSLDGSAQGGELFF. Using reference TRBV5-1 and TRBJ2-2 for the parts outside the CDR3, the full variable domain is KAGVTQTPRYLIKTRGQQVTLSCSPISGHRSVSWYQQTPGQGLQFLFEYFSETQRNKGNFPGRFSGRQFSNSRSEMNVSTLELGDSALYLCASSLDGSAQGGELFFGEGSRLTVL.

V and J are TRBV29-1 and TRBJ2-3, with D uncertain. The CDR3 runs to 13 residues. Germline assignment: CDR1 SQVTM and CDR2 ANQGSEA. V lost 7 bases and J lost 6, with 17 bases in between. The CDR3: CSGRAGGQDTQYF. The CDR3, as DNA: TGCAGCGGCAGAGCTGGCGGCCAGGATACGCAGTATTTT.

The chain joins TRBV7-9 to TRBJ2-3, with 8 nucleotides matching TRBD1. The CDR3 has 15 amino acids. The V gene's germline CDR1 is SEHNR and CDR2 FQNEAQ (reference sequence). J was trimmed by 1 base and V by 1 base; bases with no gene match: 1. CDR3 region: CASSLGGQGTDTQYF. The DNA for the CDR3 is TGTGCCAGCAGCTTAGGGGGACAGGGCACAGATACGCAGTATTTT.

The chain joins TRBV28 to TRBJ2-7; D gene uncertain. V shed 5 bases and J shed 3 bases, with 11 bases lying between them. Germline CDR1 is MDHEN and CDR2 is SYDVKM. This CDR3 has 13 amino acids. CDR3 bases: TGTGCCAGCAGTCCCGGTCAGAGCTACGAGCAGTACTTC. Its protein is CASSPGQSYEQYF. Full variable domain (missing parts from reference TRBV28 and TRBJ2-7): DVKVTQSSRYLVKRTGEKVFLECVQDMDHENMFWYRQDPGLGLRLIYFSYDVKMKEKGDIPEGYSVSREKKERFSLILESASTNQTSMYLCASSPGQSYEQYFGPGTRLTVT.

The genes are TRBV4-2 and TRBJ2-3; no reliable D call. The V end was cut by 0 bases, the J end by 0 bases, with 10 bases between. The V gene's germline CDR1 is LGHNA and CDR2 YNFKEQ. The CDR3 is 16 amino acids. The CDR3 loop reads CASSQEYGFSTDTQYF. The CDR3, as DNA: TGTGCCAGCAGCCAAGAATACGGGTTCAGCACAGATACGCAGTATTTT.

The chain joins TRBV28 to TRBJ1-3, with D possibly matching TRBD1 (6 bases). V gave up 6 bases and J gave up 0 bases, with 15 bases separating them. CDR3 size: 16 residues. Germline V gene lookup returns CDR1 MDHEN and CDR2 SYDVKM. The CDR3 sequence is CASSHRDPSSGNTIYF. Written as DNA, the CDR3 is TGTGCCAGCAGCCACAGGGACCCGAGCTCTGGAAACACCATATATTTT.

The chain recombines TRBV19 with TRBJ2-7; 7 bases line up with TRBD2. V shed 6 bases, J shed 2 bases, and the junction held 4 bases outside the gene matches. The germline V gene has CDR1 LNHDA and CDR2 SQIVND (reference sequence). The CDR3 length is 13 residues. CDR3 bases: TGTGCCAGTAGGGGCGGGAGCGCCTACGAGCAGTACTTC. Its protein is CASRGGSAYEQYF.

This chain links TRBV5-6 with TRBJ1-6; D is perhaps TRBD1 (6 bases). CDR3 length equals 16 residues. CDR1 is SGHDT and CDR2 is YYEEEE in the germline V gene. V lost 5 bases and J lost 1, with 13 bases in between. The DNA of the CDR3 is TGTGCCAGCAGACGGAGGGGGGAGTCCTATAATTCACCCCTCCACTTT. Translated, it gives CASRRRGESYNSPLHF.

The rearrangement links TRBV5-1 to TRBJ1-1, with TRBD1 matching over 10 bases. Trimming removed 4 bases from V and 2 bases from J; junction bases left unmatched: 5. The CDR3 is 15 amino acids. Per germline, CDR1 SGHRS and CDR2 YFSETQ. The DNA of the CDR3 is TGCGCCAGCAGCCCGGGGGACAGGGGAAACACTGAAGCTTTCTTT. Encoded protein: CASSPGDRGNTEAFF.

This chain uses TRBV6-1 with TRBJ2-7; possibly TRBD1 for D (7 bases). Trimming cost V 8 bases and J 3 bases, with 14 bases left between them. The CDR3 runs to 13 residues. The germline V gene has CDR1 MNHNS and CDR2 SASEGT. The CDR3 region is CASRQGGNYEQYF. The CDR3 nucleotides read TGTGCCAGCCGGCAGGGGGGAAACTACGAGCAGTACTTC.

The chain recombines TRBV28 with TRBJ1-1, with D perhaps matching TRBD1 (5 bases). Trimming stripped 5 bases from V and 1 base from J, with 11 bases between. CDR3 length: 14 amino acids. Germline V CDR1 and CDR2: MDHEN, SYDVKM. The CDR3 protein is CASSTRGGNTEAFF. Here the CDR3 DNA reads TGTGCCAGCAGTACCCGGGGGGGGAACACTGAAGCTTTCTTT.

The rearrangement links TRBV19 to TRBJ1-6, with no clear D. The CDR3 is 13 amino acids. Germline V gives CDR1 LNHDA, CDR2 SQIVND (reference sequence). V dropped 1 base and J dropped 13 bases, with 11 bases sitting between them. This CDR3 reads CASSIGEWGPLHF. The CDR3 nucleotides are TGTGCCAGTAGTATAGGGGAGTGGGGTCCCCTCCACTTT.

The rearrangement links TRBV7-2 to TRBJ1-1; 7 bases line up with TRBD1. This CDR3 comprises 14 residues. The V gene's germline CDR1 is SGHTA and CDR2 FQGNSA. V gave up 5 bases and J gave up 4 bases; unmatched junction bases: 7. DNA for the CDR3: TGTGCCAGCAGCCAACAGGGGACCTTCACTGAAGCTTTCTTT. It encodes CASSQQGTFTEAFF.

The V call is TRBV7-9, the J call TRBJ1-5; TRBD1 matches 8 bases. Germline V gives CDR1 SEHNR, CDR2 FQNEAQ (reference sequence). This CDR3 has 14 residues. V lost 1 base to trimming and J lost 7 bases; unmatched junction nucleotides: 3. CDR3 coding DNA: TGTGCCAGCAGCTTAGAAGCAGGGGGCCAGCCCCAGCATTTT. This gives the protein CASSLEAGGQPQHF.

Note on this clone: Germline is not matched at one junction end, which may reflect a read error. CDR3 nucleotide sequence: TGCGCCAGCAGCCAAGTGTTTAGGAAAACCTACAATGAGCAGGTCTTC. This encodes CASSQVFRKTYNEQVF. This rearrangement joins TRBV4-1 to TRBJ2-1; D is unresolved. Germline V lookup: CDR1 MGHRA, CDR2 YSYEKL. The CDR3 sequence is 16 residues long.

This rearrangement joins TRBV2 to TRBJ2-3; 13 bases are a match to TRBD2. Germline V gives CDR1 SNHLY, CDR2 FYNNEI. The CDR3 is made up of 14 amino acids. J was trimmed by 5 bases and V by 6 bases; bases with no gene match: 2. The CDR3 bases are TGTGCCAGCAGAACTAGCGGGGGGGTAGATACGCAGTATTTT. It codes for CASRTSGGVDTQYF.